Listed below are T cell receptor beta chains from one sample, sequenced in a study of CD8+ T cells in alopecia areata. Clones were read by immunoSEQ multiplex PCR, and TCRdb kept only the in-frame ones, dropping some. This table has about 130,000 clones, 45% to 65% appearing once. This sample comprised CD4+ T cells sorted from blood, obtained at week 0. The origin of the receptors is a human donor with alopecia areata. CDR3s include the opening cysteine and the closing phenylalanine or tryptophan. Fields, in order: D gene, J gene, clone size, V gene, CDR3 protein, CDR3 DNA. D genes are given only for firm matches. Only some rows state a clone size, as once, few, many or a class for expanded clones.

d_call: -; j_call: TRBJ2-4; clone_size: -; v_call: TRBV6-5; cdr3_aa: CASSYSTGADIQYF; cdr3_nt: TGTGCCAGCAGTTACTCGACGGGGGCGGACATTCAGTACTTC
d_call: -; j_call: TRBJ2-5; clone_size: few; v_call: TRBV7-9; cdr3_aa: CASRLSGPETQYF; cdr3_nt: TGTGCCAGCAGGCTCTCCGGCCCAGAGACCCAGTACTTC
d_call: -; j_call: TRBJ2-5; clone_size: -; v_call: TRBV6-5; cdr3_aa: CASRSPGETQYF; cdr3_nt: TGTGCCAGCAGATCGCCCGGAGAGACCCAGTACTTC
d_call: -; j_call: TRBJ2-7; clone_size: few; v_call: TRBV30; cdr3_aa: CAWSRHRDEQYF; cdr3_nt: TGTGCCTGGAGTCGTCATAGGGACGAGCAGTACTTC
d_call: -; j_call: TRBJ2-1; clone_size: few; v_call: TRBV30; cdr3_aa: CAWAKANSYNEQFF; cdr3_nt: TGTGCCTGGGCGAAGGCTAACTCCTACAATGAGCAGTTCTTC
d_call: -; j_call: TRBJ1-1; clone_size: -; v_call: TRBV5-4; cdr3_aa: CASSRPPQGTEAFF; cdr3_nt: TGTGCCAGCAGCCGACCTCCCCAGGGCACTGAAGCTTTCTTT
d_call: -; j_call: TRBJ2-7; clone_size: -; v_call: TRBV7-2; cdr3_aa: CASSLKGGSYEQYF; cdr3_nt: TGTGCCAGCAGCTTAAAGGGCGGCTCCTACGAGCAGTACTTC
d_call: TRBD1; j_call: TRBJ2-1; clone_size: few; v_call: TRBV6-6; cdr3_aa: CASRRTGNEQFF; cdr3_nt: TGTGCCAGCAGGAGGACAGGCAATGAGCAGTTCTTC
d_call: -; j_call: TRBJ1-2; clone_size: -; v_call: TRBV11-2; cdr3_aa: CASSGSSIGGYTF; cdr3_nt: TGTGCCAGCAGCGGTAGCAGTATTGGGGGCTACACCTTC
d_call: -; j_call: TRBJ1-5; clone_size: -; v_call: TRBV5-1; cdr3_aa: CASSWTGQSDQPQHF; cdr3_nt: TGCGCCAGCAGCTGGACCGGACAGAGCGATCAGCCCCAGCATTTT
d_call: -; j_call: TRBJ2-7; clone_size: -; v_call: TRBV4-1; cdr3_aa: CASSQDWTPGASYEQYF; cdr3_nt: TGCGCCAGCAGCCAAGATTGGACCCCAGGGGCCTCGTACGAGCAGTACTTC
d_call: -; j_call: TRBJ2-5; clone_size: once; v_call: TRBV7-6; cdr3_aa: CASSLGTEQETQYF; cdr3_nt: TGTGCCAGCAGCTTAGGGACAGAACAAGAGACCCAGTACTTC
d_call: -; j_call: TRBJ1-1; clone_size: -; v_call: TRBV9; cdr3_aa: CASSVGDGEAFF; cdr3_nt: TGTGCCAGCAGCGTAGGGGACGGTGAAGCTTTCTTT
d_call: TRBD1; j_call: TRBJ1-1; clone_size: -; v_call: TRBV2; cdr3_aa: CASSVTGVNTEAFF; cdr3_nt: TGTGCCAGCAGCGTGACAGGGGTGAACACTGAAGCTTTCTTT
d_call: -; j_call: TRBJ2-5; clone_size: -; v_call: TRBV7-8; cdr3_aa: CASSSRPSQETQYF; cdr3_nt: TGTGCCAGCAGCTCGCGACCCTCCCAAGAGACCCAGTACTTC
d_call: -; j_call: TRBJ1-6; clone_size: -; v_call: TRBV6-5; cdr3_aa: CASRAGTAAHSPLHF; cdr3_nt: TGTGCCAGCAGGGCCGGGACGGCGGCTCATTCACCCCTCCACTTT
d_call: -; j_call: TRBJ2-5; clone_size: -; v_call: TRBV7-2; cdr3_aa: CASSPGGEAPETQYF; cdr3_nt: TGTGCCAGCAGCCCAGGGGGGGAGGCCCCCGAGACCCAGTACTTC
d_call: TRBD1; j_call: TRBJ2-6; clone_size: -; v_call: TRBV30; cdr3_aa: CAWGTGQGVTGANVLTF; cdr3_nt: TGTGCCTGGGGTACCGGACAGGGGGTTACTGGGGCCAACGTCCTGACTTTC
d_call: TRBD2; j_call: TRBJ2-7; clone_size: -; v_call: TRBV6-5; cdr3_aa: CASRSGASGNYEQYF; cdr3_nt: TGTGCCAGCAGGTCAGGGGCTAGCGGGAACTACGAGCAGTACTTC
d_call: -; j_call: TRBJ1-2; clone_size: -; v_call: TRBV5-6; cdr3_aa: CASSRGAGTTYGYTF; cdr3_nt: TGTGCCAGCAGCCGGGGGGCAGGGACAACCTATGGCTACACCTTC
d_call: -; j_call: TRBJ2-1; clone_size: -; v_call: TRBV7-3; cdr3_aa: CASSSLDYNGWNEQFF; cdr3_nt: TGTGCCAGCAGCTCGTTGGACTACAATGGGTGGAATGAGCAGTTCTTC
d_call: -; j_call: TRBJ1-2; clone_size: few; v_call: TRBV5-6; cdr3_aa: CASSLEVVARYGYTF; cdr3_nt: TGTGCCAGCAGCTTGGAAGTTGTGGCCCGCTATGGCTACACCTTC
d_call: -; j_call: TRBJ2-2; clone_size: -; v_call: TRBV4-1; cdr3_aa: CASSQVVSRPSGELFF; cdr3_nt: TGCGCCAGCAGCCAAGTCGTCTCCAGACCTAGCGGGGAGCTGTTTTTT